Listed here are 25 T cell receptor beta chains from one sample, sequenced in a study of T cell responses to AZD1222 COVID-19 vaccine. The assay was immunoSEQ multiplex PCR, and TCRdb's table has in-frame clones only and misses some. The table lists more than 80,000 clones, approximately 85% of them singletons. Sequenced material: peripheral blood, taken 28 days after the second AZD1222 dose. These TCRs come from an adult who received the AZD1222 COVID-19 vaccine.

The J gene is TRBJ2-3, the V gene TRBV12-5, with 9 positions matching TRBD2. The germline CDR1 and CDR2 sequences are LGHNT and FRNRAP. The CDR3 covers 16 residues. V lost 6 bases and J lost 2; bases outside the gene matches: 9. The CDR3 nucleotides read TGTGCTAGTGGCGCGGGGGGGTCCCCATTCACAGATACGCAGTATTTT. Its protein product is CASGAGGSPFTDTQYF.

V usage is TRBV19 and J usage is TRBJ1-1; D is perhaps TRBD1 (6 bases). V was trimmed by 10 bases and J by 3 bases, leaving 18 bases between them. CDR3 size: 14 residues. The germline V gene has CDR1 LNHDA and CDR2 SQIVND (reference sequence). The CDR3 here is CATRRGEGDTEAFF. CDR3 DNA: TGTGCCACCCGGAGGGGGGAAGGTGACACTGAAGCTTTCTTT. Drawing the rest from reference TRBV19 and TRBJ1-1, the complete variable domain is DGGITQSPKYLFRKEGQNVTLSCEQNLNHDAMYWYRQDPGQGLRLIYYSQIVNDFQKGDIAEGYSVSREKKESFPLTVTSAQKNPTAFYLCATRRGEGDTEAFFGQGTRLTVV.

The J gene is TRBJ2-3, the V gene TRBV4-2; TRBD1 matches at 10 bases. The germline V gene has CDR1 LGHNA and CDR2 YNFKEQ. After removal of 0 bases from V and 5 bases from J, the junction contained 14 bases not matched to a gene. The CDR3 contains 19 residues. CDR3 sequence reads: CASSQEGGVRTGGLDTQYF. The CDR3 coding sequence is TGTGCCAGCAGCCAAGAGGGAGGCGTCAGGACAGGGGGTTTAGATACGCAGTATTTT.

The chain is built from TRBV19 and TRBJ2-2, with 11 bases fitting TRBD2. The CDR3 covers 16 residues. V shed 3 bases, J shed 5 bases, and the junction held 5 bases outside the gene matches. Germline assignment: CDR1 LNHDA and CDR2 SQIVND (reference sequence). CDR3 in amino acids: CASSISGRAATGELFF. CDR3 in DNA: TGTGCCAGTAGTATTAGCGGGAGGGCTGCGACCGGGGAGCTGTTTTTT.

The J gene is TRBJ1-2, the V gene TRBV28, with a possible D match to TRBD1 (5 bases). V was pared by 4 bases and J by 0 bases, with 15 bases between. Germline V lookup: CDR1 MDHEN, CDR2 SYDVKM. The CDR3 covers 16 residues. This CDR3 is CASSSPSGAANYGYTF. The CDR3 DNA reads TGTGCCAGCAGTTCACCTTCCGGGGCGGCTAACTATGGCTACACCTTC.

The CDR3 region is CASSRETNTEAFF. CDR3 nucleotides: TGTGCCAGCAGCCGGGAAACCAACACTGAAGCTTTCTTT. This chain links TRBV7-3 with TRBJ1-1, with D unclear. The CDR3 length is 13 residues. Trimming took off 5 bases at V and 2 bases at J, with 9 bases between the two ends. The germline CDR1 and CDR2 sequences are SGHTA and FQGTGA.

V is TRBV5-1 and J is TRBJ2-5; perhaps D is TRBD1 or TRBD2 (6 bases each). In germline, CDR1 is SGHRS, CDR2 YFSETQ. The CDR3 is 14 residues long. V gave up 0 bases and J gave up 5 bases, with 11 bases separating them. The CDR3 reads CASSLEGGGETQYF. In nucleotides, the CDR3 is TGCGCCAGCAGCTTGGAGGGGGGAGGCGAGACCCAGTACTTC.

The chain recombines TRBV2 with TRBJ1-3, with D maybe TRBD1 (6 bases). The germline CDR1 and CDR2 sequences are SNHLY and FYNNEI. Trimming cost V 6 bases and J 1 base, with 13 bases left between them. This CDR3 is built from 15 residues. CDR3 amino acids: CASSGGTNSGNTIYF. CDR3 bases: TGTGCCAGCAGCGGTGGGACAAATTCTGGAAACACCATATATTTT. Looking up the rest from reference TRBV2 and TRBJ1-3 gives the full variable domain: EPEVTQTPSHQVTQMGQEVILRCVPISNHLYFYWYRQILGQKVEFLVSFYNNEISEKSEIFDDQFSVERPDGSNFTLKIRSTKLEDSAMYFCASSGGTNSGNTIYFGEGSWLTVV.

As regards this clone: It is likely a read error, because the conserved phenylalanine at the end of the CDR3 is missing. The limits of the CDR3 on the DNA are not certain, so only TCRdb's listed CDR3 is given. The rearrangement uses TRBV6-7 and TRBJ1-4. TRBV6-7 is designated an ORF whose function remains uncertain. The CDR3 has 10 amino acids, counting both end residues. The CDR3 here is CASRLNLLGP.

This clone showed up just once. V gene TRBV3-1 (or the pseudogene TRBV3-2) combines with J gene TRBJ2-3; 8 bases are shared with TRBD1. The CDR3 runs 16 residues. Germline V gives CDR1 LGHDT, CDR2 YNNKEL (reference sequence). V gave up 3 bases and J gave up 0 bases; unmatched junction bases: 5. The CDR3: CASSHVGQASTDTQYF. Written as DNA, the CDR3 is TGTGCCAGCAGCCACGTGGGACAGGCGAGCACAGATACGCAGTATTTT.

The chain recombines TRBV16 with TRBJ2-3; 10 nucleotides match TRBD1. CDR1 is KGHSY, CDR2 FQNENV, per germline. With 4 bases clipped from V and 1 base from J, the junction kept 8 bases outside the gene matches. The length of the CDR3 is 17 residues. The CDR3 DNA reads as TGTGCCAGCAGCCTATCCGGGACAGGGGCACGCACAGATACGCAGTATTTT. Translation: CASSLSGTGARTDTQYF.

The rearrangement joins TRBV12-5 to TRBJ1-4, with D perhaps TRBD1 (5 bases). The CDR3 has 15 amino acids. Trimming shortened V by 1 base and J by 7 bases, and 13 bases separated the two germline ends. The germline gives CDR1 LGHNT, CDR2 FRNRAP. CDR3 sequence (DNA): TGTGCTAGTGGTTTGGGGCAGGGTCTTTGTGAAAAACTGTTTTTT. Protein: CASGLGQGLCEKLFF. Full variable domain (missing parts from reference TRBV12-5 and TRBJ1-4): DARVTQTPRHKVTEMGQEVTMRCQPILGHNTVFWYRQTMMQGLELLAYFRNRAPLDDSGMPKDRFSAEMPDATLATLKIQPSEPRDSAVYFCASGLGQGLCEKLFFGSGTQLSVL.

The chain uses TRBV28 and TRBJ2-7; tentatively, D is TRBD1 or TRBD2 (5 bases each). Between the trimmed V and J ends, which lost 11 bases and 2 bases, there was a span of 13 bases. Germline V gene data show CDR1 as MDHEN and CDR2 as SYDVKM. This CDR3 comprises 12 residues. Here the CDR3 reads CAAGGTTYEQYF. CDR3 DNA: TGTGCCGCTGGGGGTACGACCTACGAGCAGTACTTC.

This chain uses TRBV10-1 with TRBJ2-3, with 8 bases lining up with TRBD2. There are 14 residues in the CDR3. V shed 7 bases, J shed 3 bases, and the junction held 6 bases outside the gene matches. Germline CDR1 and CDR2: WNHNN and SYGVQD (reference sequence). In DNA form, the CDR3 reads TGCGCCAGCAAGGGTCAGCGGGAGACAGATACGCAGTATTTT. It specifies CASKGQRETDTQYF.

This clone was recorded once. The chain employs TRBV6-1 and TRBJ1-2, with TRBD1 as a possible D gene (5 bases). V was shortened by 1 base and J by 4 bases, with 10 bases between the two germline ends. The CDR3 has 14 amino acids. Looked up from germline, CDR1 is MNHNS and CDR2 is SASEGT. CDR3 sequence (DNA): TGTGCCAGCAGTGAAGTTTGGGGGTCCTATGGCTACACCTTC. As protein: CASSEVWGSYGYTF.

The chain joins TRBV6-5 to TRBJ2-7; no firm D call. CDR1 MNHEY and CDR2 SVGAGI come from the germline V gene. The CDR3 runs 15 residues. Trimming removed 2 bases from V and 4 bases from J, with 15 bases in between. CDR3 protein: CASSYHSGMGYEQYF. DNA for the CDR3: TGTGCCAGCAGTTACCACTCGGGTATGGGGTACGAGCAGTACTTC.

The V gene is TRBV6-1, the J gene TRBJ2-7; D is unclear. CDR3 size: 14 residues. Trimming removed 1 base from V and 2 bases from J, with 9 bases in between. Germline assignment: CDR1 MNHNS and CDR2 SASEGT. This CDR3 is CASSEEAGPYEQYF. The CDR3 coding sequence is TGTGCCAGCAGTGAAGAAGCAGGCCCCTACGAGCAGTACTTC.

The V call is TRBV5-6, the J call TRBJ2-7; 11 positions match TRBD2. Trimming took 8 bases from V and 5 from J; bases not matched to a gene: 12. This CDR3 is 15 amino acids long. Germline values: CDR1 SGHDT, CDR2 YYEEEE. The CDR3 reads CARQSPSGRINEQYF. The CDR3 DNA reads TGTGCCAGACAGTCTCCTAGCGGGAGGATCAACGAGCAGTACTTC.

This chain joins TRBV30 and TRBJ2-3; 16 bases are a match to TRBD2. Germline CDR1 reads GTSNPN; CDR2 reads SVGIG (reference sequence). Losses at the gene ends were 5 bases for V and 0 bases for J; bases not matched to a gene: 8. The CDR3 contains 18 residues. The CDR3 DNA reads TGTGCCTGGGGGACTAGCGGGAGGGCCGGGGTTAGCACAGATACGCAGTATTTT. This gives the protein CAWGTSGRAGVSTDTQYF.

The chain links TRBV3-1 (or the pseudogene TRBV3-2) to TRBJ1-2; 7 positions match TRBD1. CDR1 is LGHDT and CDR2 is YNNKEL in the germline V gene (reference sequence). The trim removed 8 bases at V and 5 bases at J, leaving 8 bases unmatched. The CDR3 contains 13 residues. The chain's CDR3 is CASVGDSGYGYTF. CDR3 DNA: TGTGCCAGCGTAGGGGACAGTGGGTATGGCTACACCTTC.

The V gene is TRBV11-2, the J gene TRBJ1-5; D might be TRBD1 (6 bases). The CDR3 contains 14 residues. V lost 2 bases and J 2 bases, leaving 7 bases between the germline ends. Germline assignment: CDR1 SGHAT and CDR2 FQNNGV. The CDR3 sequence: CASSLSGGNQPQHF. The DNA for the CDR3 is TGTGCCAGCAGCTTATCAGGGGGCAATCAGCCCCAGCATTTT.

The chain is built from TRBV27 and TRBJ1-1, with D uncertain. Per the germline V gene, CDR1 is MNHEY and CDR2 is SMNVEV (reference sequence). The CDR3 runs to 13 residues. V was shortened by 5 bases and J by 3 bases, with 10 bases between the two germline ends. DNA of the CDR3: TGTGCCAGCAGTCCCAGGTTGGACACTGAAGCTTTCTTT. Protein sequence: CASSPRLDTEAFF.

This chain links TRBV27 with TRBJ2-7; maybe TRBD1 (6 bases). There are 14 residues in the CDR3. Between the trimmed V and J ends, which lost 0 bases and 4 bases, there was a span of 10 bases. In germline, CDR1 is MNHEY, CDR2 SMNVEV (reference sequence). As DNA, the CDR3 is TGTGCCAGCAGTTTATCGAGGGGACATTACGAGCAGTACTTC. Encoded protein: CASSLSRGHYEQYF.

The chain employs TRBV7-3 and TRBJ2-1, with D perhaps TRBD1 (5 bases). Between the trimmed V and J ends, which lost 2 bases and 5 bases, there was a span of 10 bases. CDR3 length: 14 residues. Germline V gene sequence: CDR1 SGHTA, CDR2 FQGTGA. CDR3 in DNA: TGTGCCAGCAGCTTACTCAGGGCTAACAATGAGCAGTTCTTC. The encoded protein is CASSLLRANNEQFF.

The CDR3, as DNA: TGTGCCAGCAGTGAAGGTACACCTGGAAACACCATATATTTT. As protein: CASSEGTPGNTIYF. This chain joins TRBV2 and TRBJ1-3; D not resolved. The CDR3 contains 14 residues. V was cut by 1 base and J by 2 bases, with 6 bases left in between. CDR1 is SNHLY, CDR2 FYNNEI, per germline.